This entry lists 4 T cell receptor beta chains sequenced from one sample in a study of cytomegalovirus exposure and HLA in healthy donors. The PCR used 60 Vbeta and 13 Jbeta primers. The repertoire was sequenced with immunoSEQ multiplex PCR; TCRdb's copy has only in-frame clones and lacks some. This table holds some 71,000 clones, 76% found once. Sequenced input: PBMCs. These receptors came from a man in his late teens or twenties in good health and CMV-seronegative.

CDR3 residues: CASNQFRTGLAASTDTQYF. Written as DNA, the CDR3 is TGTGCCAGCAACCAGTTCCGGACGGGACTAGCGGCTAGCACAGATACGCAGTATTTT. The rearrangement links TRBV28 to TRBJ2-3, with 11 bases that match TRBD2. V dropped 7 bases and J dropped 0; count of bases not matched to a gene: 15. Germline CDR1 and CDR2: MDHEN and SYDVKM. This CDR3 comprises 19 residues.

The chain links TRBV7-9 to TRBJ2-6; D gene uncertain. Between the trimmed V and J ends, which lost 5 bases and 2 bases, there was a span of 10 bases. The CDR3 has 15 amino acids. CDR1 is SEHNR, CDR2 FQNEAQ, per germline (reference sequence). CDR3 in amino acids: CASSRTQTGANVLTF. The CDR3 DNA reads as TGTGCCAGCAGCCGAACACAAACTGGGGCCAACGTCCTGACTTTC. Full variable domain (remainder filled in from reference TRBV7-9 and TRBJ2-6): DTGVSQNPRHKITKRGQNVTFRCDPISEHNRLYWYRQTLGQGPEFLTYFQNEAQLEKSRLLSDRFSAERPKGSFSTLEIQRTEQGDSAMYLCASSRTQTGANVLTFGAGSRLTVL.

J is TRBJ2-3 and V is TRBV9, with a tentative D call TRBD2 (5 bases). The CDR3 covers 15 residues. CDR1 is SGDLS, CDR2 YYNGEE, per germline. Trimming pared 0 bases from V and 2 bases from J, leaving 10 bases between. Here the CDR3 DNA reads TGTGCCAGCAGCGTAGCGGAGGCCCCCACAGATACGCAGTATTTT. Protein sequence: CASSVAEAPTDTQYF.

The CDR3 is CASSSSGLAGGRGTDTQYF. The CDR3 bases are TGTGCCAGCAGCTCCAGCGGGCTAGCGGGGGGGCGCGGCACAGATACGCAGTATTTT. V is TRBV9 and J is TRBJ2-3; 12 nucleotides agree with TRBD2. V gave up 4 bases and J gave up 1 base; unmatched junction bases: 13. Germline CDR1 and CDR2: SGDLS and YYNGEE. The CDR3 extends over 19 amino acids.